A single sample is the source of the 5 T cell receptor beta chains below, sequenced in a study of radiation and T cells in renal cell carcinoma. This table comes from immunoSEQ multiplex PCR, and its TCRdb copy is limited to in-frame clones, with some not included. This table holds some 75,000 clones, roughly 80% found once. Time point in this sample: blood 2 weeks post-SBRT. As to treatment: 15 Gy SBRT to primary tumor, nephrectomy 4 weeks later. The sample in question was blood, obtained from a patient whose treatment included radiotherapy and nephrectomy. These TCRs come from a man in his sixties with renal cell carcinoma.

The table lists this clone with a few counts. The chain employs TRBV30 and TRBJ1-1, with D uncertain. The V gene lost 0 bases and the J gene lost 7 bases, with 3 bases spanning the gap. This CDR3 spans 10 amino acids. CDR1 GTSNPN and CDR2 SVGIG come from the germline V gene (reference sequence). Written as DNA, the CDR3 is TGTGCCTGGAGTGTACATGAAGCTTTCTTT. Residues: CAWSVHEAFF. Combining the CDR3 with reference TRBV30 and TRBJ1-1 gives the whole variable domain SQTIHQWPATLVQPVGSPLSLECTVEGTSNPNLYWYRQAAGRGLQLLFYSVGIGQISSEVPQNLSASRPQDRQFILSSKKLLLSDSGFYLCAWSVHEAFFGQGTRLTVV.

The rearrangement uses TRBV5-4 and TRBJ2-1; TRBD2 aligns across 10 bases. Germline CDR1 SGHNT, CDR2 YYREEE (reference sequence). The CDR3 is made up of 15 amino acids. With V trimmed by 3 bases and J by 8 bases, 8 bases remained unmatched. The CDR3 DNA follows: TGTGCCAGCAGCTCGATAGCGGGAGGACGGGATGAGCAGTTCTTC. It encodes CASSSIAGGRDEQFF.

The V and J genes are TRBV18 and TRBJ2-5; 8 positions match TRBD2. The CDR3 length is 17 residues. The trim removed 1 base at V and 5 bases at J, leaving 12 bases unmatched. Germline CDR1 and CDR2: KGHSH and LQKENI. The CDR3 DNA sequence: TGTGCCAGCTCACCACGGGCCGGGAGGGCCAGTACCGAGACCCAGTACTTC. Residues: CASSPRAGRASTETQYF.

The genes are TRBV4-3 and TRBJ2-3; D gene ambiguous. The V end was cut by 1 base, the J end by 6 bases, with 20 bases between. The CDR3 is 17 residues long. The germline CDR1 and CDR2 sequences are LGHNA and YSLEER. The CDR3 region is CASSQGPRSLGSDTQYF. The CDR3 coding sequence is TGCGCCAGCAGCCAAGGCCCTAGATCTCTCGGCTCGGATACGCAGTATTTT.

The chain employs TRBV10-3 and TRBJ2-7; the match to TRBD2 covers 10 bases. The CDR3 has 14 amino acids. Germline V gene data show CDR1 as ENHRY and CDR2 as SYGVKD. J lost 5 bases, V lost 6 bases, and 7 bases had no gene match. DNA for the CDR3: TGTGCCATCAGCCCTAGCGGGAGAGATAACGAGCAGTACTTC. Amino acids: CAISPSGRDNEQYF.